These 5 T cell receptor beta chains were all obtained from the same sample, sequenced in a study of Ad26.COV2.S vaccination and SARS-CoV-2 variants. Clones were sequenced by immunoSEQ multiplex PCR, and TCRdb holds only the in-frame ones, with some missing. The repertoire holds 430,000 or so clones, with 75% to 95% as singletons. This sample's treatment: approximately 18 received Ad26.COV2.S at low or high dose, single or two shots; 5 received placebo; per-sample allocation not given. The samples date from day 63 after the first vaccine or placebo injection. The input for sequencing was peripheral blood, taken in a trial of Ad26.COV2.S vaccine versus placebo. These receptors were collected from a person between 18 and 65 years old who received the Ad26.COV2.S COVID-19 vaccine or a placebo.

DNA of the CDR3: TGTGCCAGCAGTTTATCGGGGGAGACTAGCGAAGAGACCCAGTACTTC. It is translated as CASSLSGETSEETQYF. The chain is built from TRBV27 and TRBJ2-5; 8 bases line up with TRBD2. The CDR3 has 16 residues. With V trimmed by 0 bases and J by 3 bases, 6 bases remained unmatched. Looked up from germline, CDR1 is MNHEY and CDR2 is SMNVEV (reference sequence).

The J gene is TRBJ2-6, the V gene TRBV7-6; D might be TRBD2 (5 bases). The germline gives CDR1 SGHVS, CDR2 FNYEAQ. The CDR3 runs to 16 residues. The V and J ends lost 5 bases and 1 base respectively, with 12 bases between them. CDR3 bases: TGTGCCAGCAGCATAAGCCGGAGGTCTGGGGCCAACGTCCTGACTTTC. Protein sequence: CASSISRRSGANVLTF.

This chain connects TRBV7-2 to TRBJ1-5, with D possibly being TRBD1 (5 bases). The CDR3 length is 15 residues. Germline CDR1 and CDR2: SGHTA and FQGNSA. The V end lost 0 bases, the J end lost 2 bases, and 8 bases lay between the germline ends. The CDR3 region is CASSLARAGNQPQHF. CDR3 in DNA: TGTGCCAGCAGCTTAGCCAGGGCGGGCAATCAGCCCCAGCATTTT. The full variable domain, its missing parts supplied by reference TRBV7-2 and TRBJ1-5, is GAGVSQSPSNKVTEKGKDVELRCDPISGHTALYWYRQSLGQGLEFLIYFQGNSAPDKSGLPSDRFSAERTGGSVSTLTIQRTQQEDSAVYLCASSLARAGNQPQHFGDGTRLSIL.

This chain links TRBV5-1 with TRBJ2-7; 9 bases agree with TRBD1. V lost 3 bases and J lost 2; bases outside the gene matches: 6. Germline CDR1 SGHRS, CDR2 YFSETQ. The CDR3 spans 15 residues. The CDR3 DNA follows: TGCGCCAGCAGCTACGCCGGGACAGGGACCTACGAGCAGTACTTC. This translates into CASSYAGTGTYEQYF.

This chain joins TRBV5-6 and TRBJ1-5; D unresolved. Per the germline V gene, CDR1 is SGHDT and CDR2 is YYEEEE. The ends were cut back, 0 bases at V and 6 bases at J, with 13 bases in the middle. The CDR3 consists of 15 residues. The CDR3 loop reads CASSLVGEEGQPQHF. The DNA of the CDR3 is TGTGCCAGCAGCTTGGTTGGGGAAGAAGGTCAGCCCCAGCATTTT.